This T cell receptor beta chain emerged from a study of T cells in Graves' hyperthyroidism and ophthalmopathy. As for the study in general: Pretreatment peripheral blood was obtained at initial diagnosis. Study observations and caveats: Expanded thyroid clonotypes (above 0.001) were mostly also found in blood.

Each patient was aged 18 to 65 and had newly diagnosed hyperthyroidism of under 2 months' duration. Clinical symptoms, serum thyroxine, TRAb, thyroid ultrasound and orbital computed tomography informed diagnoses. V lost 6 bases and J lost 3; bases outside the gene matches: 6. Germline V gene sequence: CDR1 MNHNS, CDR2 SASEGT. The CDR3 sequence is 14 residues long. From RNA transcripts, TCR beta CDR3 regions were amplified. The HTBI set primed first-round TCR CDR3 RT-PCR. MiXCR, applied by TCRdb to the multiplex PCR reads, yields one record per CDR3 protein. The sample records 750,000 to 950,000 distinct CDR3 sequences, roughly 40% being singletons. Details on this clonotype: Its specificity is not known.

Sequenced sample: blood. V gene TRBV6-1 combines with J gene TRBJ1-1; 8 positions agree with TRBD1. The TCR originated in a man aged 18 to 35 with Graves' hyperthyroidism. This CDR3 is CASRVDRGYTEAFF. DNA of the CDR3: TGTGCCAGCAGGGTTGACAGGGGCTACACTGAAGCTTTCTTT.